The rows below give T cell receptor beta chains drawn from one sample of a study of shared clonotypes between healthy human individuals. Using immunoSEQ multiplex PCR, the repertoire was profiled, and TCRdb retains in-frame clones only, with some absent. The repertoire consists of about 1.9 million clones, with about 94% occurring once and the leading ten covering more than 1.5%. Sequencing was carried out using naive CD8+ T cells from PBMCs. These receptors originate from a man between 18 and 29 years old in good health. Some clones in this sample may be carry-over from other donors' samples. The CDR3 runs from the conserved cysteine through the conserved F or W. A D gene is named only where the DNA matches it firmly. The size entry is marked missing in some rows and otherwise reads once, few, many or a size class.

TRBJ2-1 . TRBV7-9 . TGTGCCAGCAGCTATACAGGGACGGAGGGTGAGCAGTTCTTC CASSYTGTEGEQFF
TRBJ2-3 . TRBV28 . TGTGCCAGCAGAGCGGATGCGGATACGCAGTATTTT CASRADADTQYF
TRBJ1-2 . TRBV27 . TGTGCCAGCAGTTTATCAATTGGGGCCAACTATGGCTACACCTTC CASSLSIGANYGYTF
TRBJ1-1 . TRBV4-1 . TGCGCCAGCAGCCAAGATTGGGGTACAACGAACACTGAAGCTTTCTTT CASSQDWGTTNTEAFF
TRBJ2-7 . TRBV2 . TGCCATACCCGACTGAGTTCCTACGAGCAGTACTTC CHTRLSSYEQYF
TRBJ1-4 . TRBV7-6 TRBD1 TGTGCCAGCAGCCCGACCACAGGGGGGAGTGAAAAACTGTTTTTT CASSPTTGGSEKLFF
TRBJ1-2 few TRBV29-1 TRBD1 TGCAGCGTGCCGACAGGGGCCTGGGGTGGCTACACCTTC CSVPTGAWGGYTF
TRBJ1-5 . TRBV19 TRBD1 TGTGCCAGTAGTACGCCGGGACAGGGGCATTATAGCAATCAGCCCCAGCATTTT CASSTPGQGHYSNQPQHF
TRBJ2-1 . TRBV4-2 TRBD2 TGTGCCAGCAGCCATTTGGTAGCGGGGACAAACAATGAGCAGTTCTTC CASSHLVAGTNNEQFF
TRBJ2-7 . TRBV7-9 . TGTGCCAGCAGCTTGGTCGCGGAGGGTAGAGGCGAGCAGTACTTC CASSLVAEGRGEQYF
TRBJ1-4 . TRBV19 . TGTGCCAGTAGGCCCTGGGGGACAACTAATGAAAAACTGTTTTTT CASRPWGTTNEKLFF
TRBJ2-1 . TRBV29-1 . TGCAGCGTTCGAGCAGAATACTACAATGAGCAGTTCTTC CSVRAEYYNEQFF
TRBJ1-2 . TRBV10-3 . TGTGCCATCAGATCGACAGGATCCCACACCTTC CAIRSTGSHTF
TRBJ2-7 . TRBV28 . TGTGCCAGCAGACCCACAATAAGCCATCCCTACGAGCAGTACTTC CASRPTISHPYEQYF
TRBJ1-1 . TRBV6-4 . TGTGCCAGCAGAAATCTTGGGGGGGCAGTGAACACTGAAGCTTTCTTT CASRNLGGAVNTEAFF
TRBJ2-1 . TRBV10-3 TRBD1 TGTGCCATCGGACAGGGGTACAATGAGCAGTTCTTC CAIGQGYNEQFF
TRBJ2-7 . TRBV2 . TGTGCCAGCAATATCGGACGGGACGTGACCGAGCAGTACTTC CASNIGRDVTEQYF
TRBJ2-1 . TRBV19 TRBD2 TGTGCCAGTAGTCCGTGGCGGGAGGGCCACTATGAGCAGTTCTTC CASSPWREGHYEQFF
TRBJ2-4 . TRBV5-1 TRBD2 TGCGCCAGCAGCCCCGTAGCGGGAGTGGAAAAAAACATTCAGTACTTC CASSPVAGVEKNIQYF
TRBJ1-1 . TRBV5-6 . TGTGCCAGCAGCTTGGTCAGGGGAGAAGCTTTCTTT CASSLVRGEAFF
TRBJ2-7 . TRBV27 TRBD1 TGTGCCAGCAGTTCCGTGGGGACAGGTTCCTACGAGCAGTACTTC CASSSVGTGSYEQYF
TRBJ2-3 . TRBV14 . TGTGCCAGCAGCCAAGAAGCATATGGGGCGAGATGGACAGATACGCAGTATTTT CASSQEAYGARWTDTQYF
TRBJ1-5 . TRBV7-9 TRBD1 TGTGCCAGCAGCTTATATAATACCGGGACAGGGAAGGGAAATCAGCCCCAGCATTTT CASSLYNTGTGKGNQPQHF
TRBJ1-1 . TRBV9 . TGTGCCAGCAGCCCACGGTGGGAGAACACTGAAGCTTTCTTT CASSPRWENTEAFF
TRBJ2-3 . TRBV28 . TGTGCCAGCAGTTTGGTCGGGGATACAGATACGCAGTATTTT CASSLVGDTDTQYF
TRBJ1-1 . TRBV6-1 . TGTGCCAGCAGTGAAATTGGGATCATCTCATACAGGAACACTGAAGCTTTCTTT CASSEIGIISYRNTEAFF
TRBJ1-5 . TRBV7-6 TRBD1 TGTGCCAGCACTCGCGACAGGGGGGGCCAGCCCCAGCATTTT CASTRDRGGQPQHF
TRBJ2-7 few TRBV9 . TGTGCCAGCAGCGTGGGCAGCTCCTACGAGCAGTACTTC CASSVGSSYEQYF
TRBJ2-6 . TRBV7-9 TRBD1 TGTGCCAGCAGCCTAGACAGGGCTGGGGCCAACGTCCTGACTTTC CASSLDRAGANVLTF
TRBJ2-3 . TRBV9 TRBD2 TGTGCCAGCAGCGTAGGGGGCTTAGCGGGAGCCGATACGCAGTATTTT CASSVGGLAGADTQYF
TRBJ2-3 . TRBV4-1 TRBD2 TGCGCCAGCAGCCTGGGACTAGCGGGGAGCACAGATACGCAGTATTTT CASSLGLAGSTDTQYF
TRBJ2-1 . TRBV5-1 . TGCGCCAGCAACTTTCGGGACGCCGGGGATGAGCAGTTCTTC CASNFRDAGDEQFF
TRBJ1-4 . TRBV6-6 . TGTGCCAGCAGTTACTCGGACTCTACAAATGAAAAACTGTTTTTT CASSYSDSTNEKLFF
TRBJ1-4 . TRBV27 . TGTGCCAGCAGTTATAATGAAAAACTGTTTTTT CASSYNEKLFF
TRBJ2-7 . TRBV28 TRBD2 TGTGCCAGCAGTTTTTCGCTAGCGGTCGTTAGGGAGCAGTACTTC CASSFSLAVVREQYF
TRBJ1-4 . TRBV27 TRBD1 TGTGCCAGCAGTACTAGGACAGGGAGTGAAAAACTGTTTTTT CASSTRTGSEKLFF
TRBJ1-1 . TRBV7-2 . TGTGCCAGCAGCTTAGAGGCGGGCGGGAACACTGAAGCTTTCTTT CASSLEAGGNTEAFF
TRBJ2-1 once TRBV9 TRBD2 TGTGCCAGCCCCGGAAATAGCGGGAGTAGTTACAATGAGCAGTTCTTC CASPGNSGSSYNEQFF
TRBJ2-7 . TRBV19 TRBD2 TGTGCCAGTAGTCCCCCGGGACTAGCGGGAGGAAGAGTCTACGAGCAGTACTTC CASSPPGLAGGRVYEQYF
TRBJ2-7 . TRBV19 . TGTGCCAGTAGTATCAGGGCCGGAACCTACGAGCAGTACTTC CASSIRAGTYEQYF
TRBJ1-2 . TRBV30 TRBD1 TGTGCCTGCCTACAGGGGGCTAGCGGCTACACCTTC CACLQGASGYTF
TRBJ2-1 . TRBV7-8 TRBD2 TGTGCCAGCAGCTTAGACCCTAGCGGGAGGACACCATACAATGAGCAGTTCTTC CASSLDPSGRTPYNEQFF
TRBJ2-7 once TRBV7-2 . TGTGCCAGCAGCTTAGGCGGGATGGGCCACGAGCAGTACTTC CASSLGGMGHEQYF
TRBJ2-7 once TRBV27 . TGTGCCAGCAGTCAAAAGGCCCACTCCTACGAGCAGTACTTC CASSQKAHSYEQYF
TRBJ2-7 . TRBV7-4 . TGTGCCAGCAGCTTACTAGCAGAGCCTGTTGGTGTGGAGCAGTACTTC CASSLLAEPVGVEQYF
TRBJ2-3 . TRBV5-6 TRBD2 TGTGCCAGCAGCCCTGCGGGAGCTATCCCAGATACGCAGTATTTT CASSPAGAIPDTQYF
TRBJ1-1 once TRBV28 . TGTGCCAGCAGTTTAGGCAGCAGGAACACTGAAGCTTTCTTT CASSLGSRNTEAFF
TRBJ1-2 . TRBV30 . TGTGCCTGGAGTGAGGTCGTGAGTCACAGGGCCTATGGCTACACCTTC CAWSEVVSHRAYGYTF
TRBJ2-3 . TRBV10-3 TRBD1 TGTGCCATCAGTGAGTCGGAGGACAGGGGTACAGATACGCAGTATTTT CAISESEDRGTDTQYF
TRBJ1-3 once TRBV11-2 . TGTGCCAGCAGCTTGCGGCCTGGGGGGGGCCTTGGAAACACCATATATTTT CASSLRPGGGLGNTIYF
TRBJ1-3 . TRBV4-3 . TGCGCCAGCAGCCAAGGGACCTGGGACACTCTAGGAAACACCATATATTTT CASSQGTWDTLGNTIYF
TRBJ2-7 . TRBV7-8 TRBD2 TGTGCCAGCAGCTTAACGCGGGGGGGGCGGACCTACGAGCAGTACTTC CASSLTRGGRTYEQYF